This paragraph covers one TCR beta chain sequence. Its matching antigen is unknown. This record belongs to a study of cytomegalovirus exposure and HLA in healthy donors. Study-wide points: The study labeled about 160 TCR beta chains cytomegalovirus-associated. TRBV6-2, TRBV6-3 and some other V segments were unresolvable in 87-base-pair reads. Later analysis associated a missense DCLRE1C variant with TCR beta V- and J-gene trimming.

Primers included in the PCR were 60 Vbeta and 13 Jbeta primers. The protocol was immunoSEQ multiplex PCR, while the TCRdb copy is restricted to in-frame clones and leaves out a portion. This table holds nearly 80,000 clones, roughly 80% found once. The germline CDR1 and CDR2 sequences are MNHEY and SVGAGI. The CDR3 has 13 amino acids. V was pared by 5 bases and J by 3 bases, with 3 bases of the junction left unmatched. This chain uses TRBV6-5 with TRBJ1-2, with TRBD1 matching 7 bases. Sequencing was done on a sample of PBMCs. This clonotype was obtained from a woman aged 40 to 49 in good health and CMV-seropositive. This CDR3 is CASSPDRDYGYTF. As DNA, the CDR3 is TGTGCCAGCAGTCCTGACAGGGACTATGGCTACACCTTC.